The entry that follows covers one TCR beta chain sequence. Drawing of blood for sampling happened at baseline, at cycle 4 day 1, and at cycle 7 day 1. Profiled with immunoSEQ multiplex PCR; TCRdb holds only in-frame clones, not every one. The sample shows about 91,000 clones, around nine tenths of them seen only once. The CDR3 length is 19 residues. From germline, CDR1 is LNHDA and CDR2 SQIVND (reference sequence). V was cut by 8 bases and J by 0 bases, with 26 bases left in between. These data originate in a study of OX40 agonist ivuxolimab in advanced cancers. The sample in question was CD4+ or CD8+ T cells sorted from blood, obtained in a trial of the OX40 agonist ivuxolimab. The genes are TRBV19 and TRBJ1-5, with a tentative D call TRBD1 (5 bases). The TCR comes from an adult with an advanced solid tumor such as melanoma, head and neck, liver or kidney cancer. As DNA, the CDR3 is TGTGCCAGTGACCGTAGTATGGGTCTTCGGGACGGTAGCAATCAGCCCCAGCATTTT. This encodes CASDRSMGLRDGSNQPQHF.